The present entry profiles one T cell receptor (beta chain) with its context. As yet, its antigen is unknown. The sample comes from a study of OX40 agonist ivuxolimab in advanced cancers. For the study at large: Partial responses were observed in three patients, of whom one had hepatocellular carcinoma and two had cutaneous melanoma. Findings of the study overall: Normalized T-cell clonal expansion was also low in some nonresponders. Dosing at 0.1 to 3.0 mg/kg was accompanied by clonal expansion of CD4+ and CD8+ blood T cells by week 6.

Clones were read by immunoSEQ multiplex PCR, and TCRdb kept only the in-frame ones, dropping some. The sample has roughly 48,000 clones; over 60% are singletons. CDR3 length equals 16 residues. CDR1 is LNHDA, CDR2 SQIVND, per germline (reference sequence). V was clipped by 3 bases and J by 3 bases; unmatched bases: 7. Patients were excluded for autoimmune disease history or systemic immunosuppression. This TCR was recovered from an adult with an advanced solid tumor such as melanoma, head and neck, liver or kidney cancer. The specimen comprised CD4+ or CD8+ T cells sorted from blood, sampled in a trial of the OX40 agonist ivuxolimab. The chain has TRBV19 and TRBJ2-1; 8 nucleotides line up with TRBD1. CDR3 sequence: CASSIRVTGGYNEQFF. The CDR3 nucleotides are TGTGCCAGTAGTATTAGGGTAACAGGGGGCTACAATGAGCAGTTCTTC.